These 22 T cell receptor beta chains were sequenced from one sample in a study of cytotoxic CD8 clonotypes in ibrutinib-treated CLL. Libraries were prepared by immunoSEQ multiplex PCR; TCRdb keeps only in-frame clonotypes and omits some of them. This table holds fewer than 400,000 clones, over 60% found once. This material consisted of PBMCs, taken after 36 months of ibrutinib treatment. The origin of the receptors is a human donor with chronic lymphocytic leukemia.

This clone was picked up a small number of times. The V and J genes are TRBV6-6 and TRBJ2-7; TRBD2 is a possible D gene (6 bases). Germline assignment: CDR1 MNHNY and CDR2 SVGAGI (reference sequence). V gave up 6 bases and J gave up 6 bases, with 15 bases separating them. CDR3 size: 13 residues. This CDR3 is CASRGLPIGEQYF. The CDR3 DNA reads as TGTGCCAGCAGAGGACTACCGATAGGCGAGCAGTACTTC.

V and J are TRBV11-1 and TRBJ1-1; 7 bases are a match to TRBD1. CDR3 size: 15 residues. The V and J ends lost 1 base and 3 bases, in that order; junction bases with no gene match: 5. Germline-derived CDR1 and CDR2 are SGHAT and FQDESV (reference sequence). In nucleotides, the CDR3 is TGTGCCAGCAGCTTAGGGTCTACAGGGGACACTGAAGCTTTCTTT. Protein product: CASSLGSTGDTEAFF. The whole variable domain, filled in from reference TRBV11-1 and TRBJ1-1, reads EAEVAQSPRYKITEKSQAVAFWCDPISGHATLYWYRQILGQGPELLVQFQDESVVDDSQLPKDRFSAERLKGVDSTLKIQPAELGDSAMYLCASSLGSTGDTEAFFGQGTRLTVV.

The chain joins TRBV28 to TRBJ2-3; D not certain. Trimming pared 3 bases from V and 1 base from J, leaving 14 bases between. The CDR3 length is 16 residues. Germline V gives CDR1 MDHEN, CDR2 SYDVKM. In nucleotides, the CDR3 is TGTGCCAGCAGTTTCAGAAAAGCCACCGGCACAGATACGCAGTATTTT. Protein sequence: CASSFRKATGTDTQYF.

The V call is TRBV5-1, the J call TRBJ1-2, with TRBD1 as a possible D gene (5 bases). The CDR3 totals 15 residues. Germline loops: CDR1 SGHRS, CDR2 YFSETQ. V lost 4 bases, J lost 1 base, and 14 bases lay in between. The CDR3: CASSTGTAINYGYTF. The CDR3 region has the DNA TGCGCCAGCAGCACCGGGACGGCTATTAACTATGGCTACACCTTC. The full variable domain, its missing parts supplied by reference TRBV5-1 and TRBJ1-2, is KAGVTQTPRYLIKTRGQQVTLSCSPISGHRSVSWYQQTPGQGLQFLFEYFSETQRNKGNFPGRFSGRQFSNSRSEMNVSTLELGDSALYLCASSTGTAINYGYTFGSGTRLTVV.

This chain uses TRBV4-1 with TRBJ2-5; D might be TRBD2 (6 bases). Germline CDR1 reads MGHRA; CDR2 reads YSYEKL. The CDR3 loop spans 15 amino acids. Trimming left V 0 bases short and J 5 bases short, with 13 bases between. The CDR3 DNA follows: TGCGCCAGCAGCCAAGAGATCGGGACTTTTGAGACCCAGTACTTC. Amino acid sequence: CASSQEIGTFETQYF.

V and J are TRBV29-1 and TRBJ2-7; 10 bases match TRBD1. The CDR3 has 14 residues. After removal of 4 bases from V and 2 bases from J, the junction contained 5 bases not matched to a gene. Germline V gives CDR1 SQVTM, CDR2 ANQGSEA. This CDR3 reads CSVGDRGKTYEQYF. In nucleotides, the CDR3 is TGCAGCGTTGGGGACAGGGGAAAAACCTACGAGCAGTACTTC.

The rearrangement links TRBV5-1 to TRBJ2-7, with unresolved D. V was shortened by 4 bases and J by 2 bases, with 13 bases between the two germline ends. CDR1 is SGHRS, CDR2 YFSETQ, per germline. The CDR3 has 14 residues. The CDR3 sequence is CASSEERITYEQYF. In nucleotides, the CDR3 is TGCGCCAGCAGCGAAGAGCGCATAACCTACGAGCAGTACTTC.

The chain recombines TRBV6-6 with TRBJ2-1, with 7 nucleotides matching TRBD2. Germline CDR1 and CDR2: MNHNY and SVGAGI (reference sequence). The CDR3 is 14 amino acids. V shed 5 bases, J shed 5 bases, and the junction held 6 bases outside the gene matches. For the CDR3, the DNA is TGTGCCAGCAGTACCCCTGGGGGGGACAATGAGCAGTTCTTC. Protein sequence: CASSTPGGDNEQFF.

The rearrangement links TRBV7-6 to TRBJ2-6; D not resolved. Trimming left V 5 bases short and J 1 base short, with 6 bases between. This CDR3 region has 14 residues. The germline V gene has CDR1 SGHVS and CDR2 FNYEAQ. CDR3 coding DNA: TGTGCCAGCAGCCCGCGATCTGGGGCCAACGTCCTGACTTTC. Its protein is CASSPRSGANVLTF.

J is TRBJ2-3 and V is TRBV6-5; weak D call: TRBD2 (5 bases). CDR1 MNHEY and CDR2 SVGAGI come from the germline V gene. This CDR3 is 16 amino acids long. V was shortened by 2 bases and J by 1 base, with 13 bases between the two germline ends. The CDR3 nucleotides are TGTGCCAGCAGTTACCTCGGGAAAGCGGGCACAGATACGCAGTATTTT. Translation: CASSYLGKAGTDTQYF.

The chain uses TRBV5-6 and TRBJ2-7; D not certain. V dropped 7 bases and J dropped 3 bases, with 14 bases sitting between them. CDR3 length equals 13 residues. The germline CDR1 and CDR2 sequences are SGHDT and YYEEEE. This chain's CDR3 is CASHRTVLYEQYF. In DNA form, the CDR3 reads TGTGCCAGCCACCGGACCGTCCTCTACGAGCAGTACTTC.

The V and J genes are TRBV5-6 and TRBJ1-2; D possibly corresponds to TRBD1 (5 bases). V shed 9 bases and J shed 3 bases, with 15 bases lying between them. Germline V gives CDR1 SGHDT, CDR2 YYEEEE. There are 13 residues in the CDR3. This chain's CDR3 is CATREGIDYGYTF. The CDR3 DNA is TGTGCCACAAGGGAGGGGATAGACTATGGCTACACCTTC.

The chain uses TRBV6-1 and TRBJ1-3; D remains ambiguous. This CDR3 region has 13 residues. With 8 bases removed from V and 2 bases from J, the gap between germline ends came to 10 bases. Germline V gene lookup returns CDR1 MNHNS and CDR2 SASEGT. DNA of the CDR3: TGTGCCAGCGGACGAGGTACTGGAAACACCATATATTTT. Protein: CASGRGTGNTIYF.

The gene calls are TRBV11-2 and TRBJ2-7; D remains ambiguous. Germline V gene data show CDR1 as SGHAT and CDR2 as FQNNGV. The CDR3 covers 15 residues. Trimming shortened V by 4 bases and J by 1 base, and 14 bases separated the two germline ends. The CDR3 DNA reads as TGTGCCAGCAGCTCCGTTAAAGTGTGGTCCTACGAGCAGTACTTC. Its protein product is CASSSVKVWSYEQYF.

The chain couples TRBV6-5 to TRBJ2-7; 7 bases are a match to TRBD1. Germline lookup yields CDR1 MNHEY and CDR2 SVGAGI. Trimming cost V 7 bases and J 3 bases; bases outside gene matches: 12. The CDR3 sequence is 15 residues long. The CDR3 coding sequence is TGTGCCAGCACCAAATACAGGGGCCATCACTACGAGCAGTACTTC. It codes for CASTKYRGHHYEQYF.

This sequence joins TRBV29-1 and TRBJ1-2; D is undetermined. The V gene lost 0 bases and the J gene lost 8 bases, with 13 bases spanning the gap. The CDR3 sequence is 13 residues long. Germline lookup yields CDR1 SQVTM and CDR2 ANQGSEA. For the CDR3, the DNA is TGCAGCGTTGAAGACGGCAGGACCCTAGGCTACACCTTC. Encoded protein: CSVEDGRTLGYTF. Full variable domain (remainder filled in from reference TRBV29-1 and TRBJ1-2): SAVISQKPSRDICQRGTSLTIQCQVDSQVTMMFWYRQQPGQSLTLIATANQGSEATYESGFVIDKFPISRPNLTFSTLTVSNMSPEDSSIYLCSVEDGRTLGYTFGSGTRLTVV.

V usage is TRBV5-4 and J usage is TRBJ2-5; perhaps D is TRBD1 or TRBD2 (6 bases each). The CDR3 has 14 amino acids. Germline-derived CDR1 and CDR2 are SGHNT and YYREEE (reference sequence). Trimming cost V 2 bases and J 5 bases, with 13 bases left between them. This CDR3 is CASSFMGGKETQYF. DNA for the CDR3: TGTGCCAGCAGCTTTATGGGGGGCAAGGAGACCCAGTACTTC.

The chain combines TRBV5-1 with TRBJ1-2; TRBD1 might be the D (6 bases). Trimming took off 5 bases at V and 7 bases at J, with 12 bases between the two ends. Per the germline V gene, CDR1 is SGHRS and CDR2 is YFSETQ. The CDR3 is 12 amino acids. The CDR3 nucleotides read TGCGCCAGCAGTCAGGGGTCGGCTGGCTACACCTTC. Protein: CASSQGSAGYTF.

DNA of the CDR3: TGCACCAGCAGCCAAGTAACTAGCGGGAGCTTCGTCTACAATGAGCAGTTCTTC. Amino acids: CTSSQVTSGSFVYNEQFF. The chain joins TRBV1 to TRBJ2-1; the table's D call of TRBD2 was not tested on the DNA. TRBV1 is listed as a pseudogene. This CDR3 has 18 residues.

The count of this clone is one. The rearrangement links TRBV10-3 to TRBJ2-7; D is unclear. The germline V gene has CDR1 ENHRY and CDR2 SYGVKD. Trimming pared 1 base from V and 3 bases from J, leaving 10 bases between. The CDR3 spans 14 residues. CDR3: CAISELRSDYEQYF. CDR3 bases: TGTGCCATCAGTGAGTTGAGGTCTGACTACGAGCAGTACTTC.

The CDR3: CASTRGSYNEQFF. In nucleotides, the CDR3 is TGTGCCAGCACCCGGGGCTCCTACAATGAGCAGTTCTTC. The rearrangement uses TRBV5-6 and TRBJ2-1, with a possible D match to TRBD2 (5 bases). This CDR3 contains 13 residues. V lost 6 bases and J lost 0, with 7 bases in between. CDR1 is SGHDT, CDR2 YYEEEE, per germline.

V is TRBV27 and J is TRBJ1-2, with D tentatively TRBD1 (5 bases). The germline V and J ends were trimmed by 6 bases and 3 bases, with 8 bases remaining between them. The CDR3 is 12 amino acids. Germline V gene lookup returns CDR1 MNHEY and CDR2 SMNVEV (reference sequence). The DNA for the CDR3 is TGTGCCAGCAGAGCAGGGCACTATGGCTACACCTTC. This codes for CASRAGHYGYTF.